The TCR beta chain under discussion was sequenced for a study of T cell repertoires in cytomegalovirus infection. Looking at the study overall: An indication of both CMV infection and matching HLA type came from public TCR beta signatures.

The study, taken as a whole, reports: CMV carriers having the relevant HLA were flagged by cumulative public TCR beta family frequency. Within the response measured ex vivo, HLA-C-restricted CMV-specific TCR beta clonotypes were dominant.

TCRdb used MiXCR to reprocess the reads, holding one entry per CDR3 protein. The sample has about 360,000 distinct CDR3 sequences, approximately 18% seen once. On this clonotype: Its antigen is unidentified.

Germline V CDR1 and CDR2: MNHNY, SVGAGI (reference sequence). The CDR3 is made up of 10 amino acids. Trimming left V 5 bases short and J 3 bases short, with 1 base between. Sample: PBMCs. The chain uses TRBV6-6 and TRBJ1-1; D is uncertain. The receptor was isolated from a human donor in good health (CMV status not recorded). Some clones in this sample may be carry-over from other donors' samples. The CDR3: CASSHTEAFF. CDR3 DNA: TGTGCCAGCAGTCACACTGAAGCTTTCTTT.